The source of this TCR beta chain is a study of cytomegalovirus exposure and HLA in healthy donors. Study-wide results and caveats: Researchers catalogued 160 or so TCR beta chains as cytomegalovirus-associated. Within a later analysis, the majority of CMV-associated TCR beta chains appeared HLA-restricted. Later analysis associated a missense DCLRE1C variant with TCR beta V- and J-gene trimming.

Per germline, CDR1 SGHKS and CDR2 YYEKEE (reference sequence). Trimming at V came to 3 bases and at J to 0 bases, leaving 3 bases not matched to a gene. The CDR3 has 14 amino acids. Details on this clone: The antigen remains unidentified.

PCR was performed using 60 Vbeta and 13 Jbeta primers. Measured with immunoSEQ multiplex PCR; TCRdb has only the in-frame clones, and not every one. The sample includes more than 90,000 clones, 74% of them seen just once. The sample consisted of PBMCs. This clonotype was obtained from a man younger than 45 in good health and CMV-seropositive. The chain uses TRBV5-5 and TRBJ2-7, with 7 bases aligning to TRBD1. CDR3 sequence reads: CASSSGQDSYEQYF. In DNA, the CDR3 is TGTGCCAGCAGCTCTGGACAGGACTCCTACGAGCAGTACTTC.